Presented here are 16 T cell receptor beta chains from one specimen sequenced in a study of cytomegalovirus exposure and HLA in healthy donors. Clones were sequenced by immunoSEQ multiplex PCR, and TCRdb holds only the in-frame ones, with some missing. The sample holds roughly 50,000 clones, under 95% seen once. Sequencing was performed on PBMCs. These receptors were taken from a man younger than 35 in good health and CMV-seronegative.

The chain joins TRBV29-1 to TRBJ2-3; weak D call: TRBD2 (5 bases). CDR3 length equals 13 residues. Per the germline V gene, CDR1 is SQVTM and CDR2 is ANQGSEA. V dropped 8 bases and J dropped 5 bases, with 17 bases sitting between them. The chain's CDR3 is CSIRMGEGDTQYF. The DNA for the CDR3 is TGCAGCATCCGGATGGGAGAGGGAGATACGCAGTATTTT.

This rearrangement joins TRBV7-8 to TRBJ2-7; TRBD1 matches at 9 bases. The V gene's germline CDR1 is SGHVS and CDR2 FQNEAQ. V lost 5 bases and J lost 0; bases outside the gene matches: 11. This CDR3 comprises 17 residues. The CDR3 DNA is TGTGCCAGCAGCCCCGCCCCCGGGACAGGGACCTCCTACGAGCAGTACTTC. Its translation: CASSPAPGTGTSYEQYF.

This sequence joins TRBV6-5 and TRBJ1-1, with D maybe TRBD1 (6 bases). Germline CDR1 MNHEY, CDR2 SVGAGI. V was cut by 6 bases and J by 1 base, with 9 bases left in between. CDR3 length equals 13 residues. The CDR3 sequence is CASSLGGNTEAFF. The DNA for the CDR3 is TGTGCCAGCAGCCTAGGGGGGAACACTGAAGCTTTCTTT.

V gene TRBV7-8 combines with J gene TRBJ2-2; 8 bases map to TRBD1. The V segment lost 5 bases and the J segment 6 bases; nucleotides outside the gene matches: 17. Germline V gene sequence: CDR1 SGHVS, CDR2 FQNEAQ. CDR3 length: 18 amino acids. The CDR3 coding sequence is TGTGCCAGCAGCCCAGGGGGCAGATTCATAAGGGGCGCCGGGGAGCTGTTTTTT. It is translated as CASSPGGRFIRGAGELFF.

The J gene is TRBJ2-3, the V gene TRBV19, with 10 nucleotides matching TRBD2. The CDR3 length is 19 residues. Germline assignment: CDR1 LNHDA and CDR2 SQIVND (reference sequence). V gave up 5 bases and J gave up 4 bases; unmatched junction bases: 18. The CDR3 DNA reads as TGTGCCAGTAGTCCTGGACTAGCGGACCCCCGCCGGGGAGCAGATACGCAGTATTTT. This gives the protein CASSPGLADPRRGADTQYF.

The genes are TRBV5-3 and TRBJ2-7; unclear D gene. TRBV5-3 is given ORF status, its function remaining uncertain. V lost 7 bases to trimming and J lost 3 bases, with 17 bases between them. The CDR3 spans 14 residues. The CDR3 is CARPPRPGFYEQYF. In nucleotides, the CDR3 is TGTGCCAGACCCCCACGACCAGGATTCTACGAGCAGTACTTC.

This chain links TRBV7-8 with TRBJ2-5; D ambiguous. V shed 3 bases and J shed 5 bases, with 13 bases lying between them. CDR1 is SGHVS, CDR2 FQNEAQ, per germline. The CDR3 has 14 amino acids. The CDR3 protein is CASSLEPGEETQYF. The CDR3 DNA is TGTGCCAGCAGCTTGGAGCCCGGAGAGGAGACCCAGTACTTC. Together with reference TRBV7-8 and TRBJ2-5, the CDR3 gives the full variable domain: GAGVSQSPRYKVAKRGQDVALRCDPISGHVSLFWYQQALGQGPEFLTYFQNEAQLDKSGLPSDRFFAERPEGSVSTLKIQRTQQEDSAVYLCASSLEPGEETQYFGPGTRLLVL.

The chain employs TRBV4-2 and TRBJ1-1; possible D gene TRBD1, 5 bases. The CDR3 has 15 amino acids. Trimming shortened V by 1 base and J by 1 base, and 10 bases separated the two germline ends. Germline CDR1 is LGHNA and CDR2 is YNFKEQ. The CDR3 reads CASSQGDSPNTEAFF. Written as DNA, the CDR3 is TGTGCCAGCAGCCAAGGTGACAGCCCGAACACTGAAGCTTTCTTT.

This chain joins TRBV11-2 and TRBJ2-3; 13 bases map to TRBD2. The CDR3 loop spans 16 amino acids. With V trimmed by 0 bases and J by 4 bases, 1 base remained unmatched. Germline-derived CDR1 and CDR2 are SGHAT and FQNNGV. The CDR3 DNA follows: TGTGCCAGCAGCTTAGAGACTAGCGGGAGGCCAGATACGCAGTATTTT. It specifies CASSLETSGRPDTQYF.

This rearrangement joins TRBV18 to TRBJ2-5; D is possibly TRBD1 (6 bases). CDR3 length equals 14 residues. The V and J ends lost 6 bases and 5 bases respectively, with 16 bases between them. Looked up from germline, CDR1 is KGHSH and CDR2 is LQKENI. CDR3 amino acids: CASSENQGMETQYF. In DNA, the CDR3 is TGTGCCAGCTCCGAAAATCAGGGGATGGAGACCCAGTACTTC. Together with reference TRBV18 and TRBJ2-5, the CDR3 gives the full variable domain: NAGVMQNPRHLVRRRGQEARLRCSPMKGHSHVYWYRQLPEEGLKFMVYLQKENIIDESGMPKERFSAEFPKEGPSILRIQQVVRGDSAAYFCASSENQGMETQYFGPGTRLLVL.

The chain is built from TRBV30 and TRBJ1-3, with D hard to call. CDR1 and CDR2 (germline): GTSNPN, SVGIG (reference sequence). This CDR3 is built from 11 residues. V was pared by 3 bases and J by 3 bases, with 3 bases between. The CDR3 DNA sequence: TGTGCCTGGAGCCTTGGAAACACCATATATTTT. Translating it yields CAWSLGNTIYF.

This sequence joins TRBV5-1 and TRBJ2-7, with 7 bases matching TRBD1. From germline, CDR1 is SGHRS and CDR2 YFSETQ. V dropped 4 bases and J dropped 4; count of bases not matched to a gene: 8. The CDR3 loop spans 14 amino acids. CDR3 DNA: TGCGCCAGCAGCAACGCCAGACAGGGTTACGAGCAGTACTTC. Amino acid sequence: CASSNARQGYEQYF.

The CDR3 here is CASSPGTSGTYEQYF. As DNA, the CDR3 is TGTGCCAGCAGCCCCGGGACTAGCGGGACCTACGAGCAGTACTTC. The chain carries TRBV7-2 and TRBJ2-7; 13 bases align to TRBD2. Germline trimming cut 5 bases from V and 2 bases from J; bases unmatched to any gene: 3. Per germline, CDR1 SGHTA and CDR2 FQGNSA. The CDR3 is made up of 15 amino acids.

The chain couples TRBV30 to TRBJ2-3; 8 bases agree with TRBD2. The V gene end was trimmed by 0 bases and the J gene end by 4 bases; junction bases not matched to a gene: 6. Germline V gene data show CDR1 as GTSNPN and CDR2 as SVGIG (reference sequence). The CDR3 has 15 amino acids. As DNA, the CDR3 is TGTGCCTGGAGTGTAGGAAGCGGGAGCGCAGATACGCAGTATTTT. It is translated as CAWSVGSGSADTQYF.

V usage is TRBV10-3 and J usage is TRBJ2-3, with TRBD2 identical over 7 bases. V was clipped by 4 bases and J by 1 base; unmatched bases: 8. CDR1 is ENHRY and CDR2 is SYGVKD in the germline V gene. The CDR3 loop spans 16 amino acids. CDR3 loop: CAISALSGMGTDTQYF. DNA of the CDR3: TGTGCCATCAGTGCCCTCAGCGGGATGGGCACAGATACGCAGTATTTT.

The V and J genes are TRBV30 and TRBJ2-3; 8 positions agree with TRBD1. Germline CDR1 is GTSNPN and CDR2 is SVGIG (reference sequence). The CDR3 covers 13 residues. Unmatched junction bases numbered 0, after V lost 0 bases and J lost 4 bases. Here the CDR3 reads CAWSVQGADTQYF. CDR3 DNA sequence: TGTGCCTGGAGTGTACAGGGGGCAGATACGCAGTATTTT.